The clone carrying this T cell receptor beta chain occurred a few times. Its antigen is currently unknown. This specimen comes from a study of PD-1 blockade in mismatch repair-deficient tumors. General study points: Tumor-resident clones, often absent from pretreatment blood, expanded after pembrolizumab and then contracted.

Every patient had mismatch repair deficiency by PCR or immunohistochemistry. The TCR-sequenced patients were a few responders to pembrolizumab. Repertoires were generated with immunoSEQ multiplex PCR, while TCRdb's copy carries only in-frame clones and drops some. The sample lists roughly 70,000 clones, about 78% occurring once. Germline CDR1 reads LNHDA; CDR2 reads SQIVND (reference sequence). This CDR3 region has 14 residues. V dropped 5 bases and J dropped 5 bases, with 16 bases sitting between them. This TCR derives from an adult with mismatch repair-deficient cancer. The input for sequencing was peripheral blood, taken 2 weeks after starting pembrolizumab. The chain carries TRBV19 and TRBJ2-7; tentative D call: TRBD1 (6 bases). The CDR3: CASSPTGLRDEQYF. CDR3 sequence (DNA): TGTGCCAGTAGTCCGACAGGCCTTAGGGACGAGCAGTACTTC.